Following are 2 T cell receptor beta chains from one sample sequenced in a study of beta chain features in type 1 diabetes. All of the isolated RNA was reverse transcribed, so expressed TCRB transcripts were sequenced. Clones were sequenced by immunoSEQ multiplex PCR, and TCRdb holds only the in-frame ones, with some missing. The data hold almost 250,000 clones, with around an eighth observed a single time. Sequencing was performed on naive CD4+ T cells from blood. These receptors came from a woman in her forties in good health.

The chain is built from TRBV7-6 and TRBJ2-7; TRBD2 matches 9 bases. CDR3 length equals 14 residues. V was clipped by 2 bases and J by 3 bases; unmatched bases: 2. Germline V gives CDR1 SGHVS, CDR2 FNYEAQ. Written as DNA, the CDR3 is TGTGCCAGCAGCTTACGCGGGGGGGACTACGAGCAGTACTTC. It encodes CASSLRGGDYEQYF.

V is TRBV7-8 and J is TRBJ2-1, with 8 nucleotides matching TRBD2. V shed 3 bases, J shed 15 bases, and the junction held 10 bases outside the gene matches. Germline CDR1 SGHVS, CDR2 FQNEAQ. The CDR3 runs 13 residues. The CDR3 loop is CASSFGVSGESFF. The CDR3, as DNA: TGTGCCAGCAGCTTTGGCGTTAGCGGGGAATCGTTCTTC. The full variable domain, in which reference TRBV7-8 and TRBJ2-1 provide the parts outside the CDR3, is GAGVSQSPRYKVAKRGQDVALRCDPISGHVSLFWYQQALGQGPEFLTYFQNEAQLDKSGLPSDRFFAERPEGSVSTLKIQRTQQEDSAVYLCASSFGVSGESFFGPGTRLTVL.